These 23 T cell receptor beta chains share one sample of origin, sequenced in a study of siplizumab effects on memory and regulatory T cells. Clones were sequenced by immunoSEQ multiplex PCR, and TCRdb holds only the in-frame ones, with some missing. The top ten clones hold about 1.5% of a sample with more than 85,000 clones, about nine tenths of them seen once. Sequencing used CD4+ T cells sorted from blood. The source of these receptors is a human donor in good health.

This clone was counted only a few times. This chain uses TRBV18 with TRBJ2-7; 10 nucleotides match TRBD2. There are 19 residues in the CDR3. Germline V lookup: CDR1 KGHSH, CDR2 LQKENI. V was clipped by 0 bases and J by 0 bases; unmatched bases: 11. CDR3 coding DNA: TGTGCCAGCTCACCACCCACGGCTAGCGGGGGCCTCAGCTCCTACGAGCAGTACTTC. It translates to CASSPPTASGGLSSYEQYF.

CDR3: CASSRTGEGKGGYTF. The CDR3 DNA sequence: TGTGCCAGCAGCAGAACAGGGGAAGGCAAAGGTGGCTACACCTTC. V gene TRBV5-4 combines with J gene TRBJ1-2; 7 bases are a match to TRBD1. After removal of 4 bases from V and 7 bases from J, the junction contained 13 bases not matched to a gene. Germline V gene sequence: CDR1 SGHNT, CDR2 YYREEE (reference sequence). The CDR3 consists of 15 residues.

V usage is TRBV5-6 and J usage is TRBJ2-3, with 10 positions matching TRBD1. Germline-derived CDR1 and CDR2 are SGHDT and YYEEEE. Trimming at V came to 2 bases and at J to 8 bases, leaving 8 bases not matched to a gene. The length of the CDR3 is 15 residues. CDR3: CASSLRVGQGFTQYF. Here the CDR3 DNA reads TGTGCCAGCAGCTTAAGGGTGGGACAGGGGTTTACGCAGTATTTT.

The chain uses TRBV2 and TRBJ1-1; D not resolved. Deletions cut 3 bases from V and 5 bases from J, with 10 bases between. The CDR3 loop spans 13 amino acids. The germline gives CDR1 SNHLY, CDR2 FYNNEI. The CDR3 region has the DNA TGTGCCAGCAGTGATTCTGAAAGAACTGAAGCTTTCTTT. As protein: CASSDSERTEAFF.

The genes are TRBV5-5 and TRBJ1-2; D call uncertain. The V gene's germline CDR1 is SGHKS and CDR2 YYEKEE (reference sequence). CDR3 length: 15 amino acids. The V end was cut by 4 bases, the J end by 4 bases, with 17 bases between. CDR3 in amino acids: CASSPPMSSGYGYTF. Written as DNA, the CDR3 is TGTGCCAGCAGCCCGCCGATGAGTTCGGGCTATGGCTACACCTTC. The complete variable domain, with remaining parts taken from reference TRBV5-5 and TRBJ1-2, reads DAGVTQSPTHLIKTRGQQVTLRCSPISGHKSVSWYQQVLGQGPQFIFQYYEKEERGRGNFPDRFSARQFPNYSSELNVNALLLGDSALYLCASSPPMSSGYGYTFGSGTRLTVV.

The J gene is TRBJ1-6, the V gene TRBV7-9, with D maybe TRBD1 (5 bases). Germline assignment: CDR1 SEHNR and CDR2 FQNEAQ (reference sequence). Trimming shortened V by 1 base and J by 8 bases, and 12 bases separated the two germline ends. The CDR3 sequence is 15 residues long. The CDR3 sequence: CASSLGGKEDSPLHF. CDR3 coding DNA: TGTGCCAGCAGCTTAGGGGGCAAGGAGGATTCACCCCTCCACTTT.

This clone was observed once. The chain carries TRBV10-2 and TRBJ1-2; D gene uncertain. CDR1 and CDR2 from the germline V gene are WSHSY and SAAADI. V lost 2 bases and J lost 4, with 14 bases in between. The CDR3 has 15 residues. This chain's CDR3 is CASSEDGSLSYGYTF. CDR3 DNA sequence: TGCGCCAGCAGTGAGGATGGGAGCCTCAGCTATGGCTACACCTTC.

The rearrangement joins TRBV5-5 to TRBJ2-5; possibly TRBD1 or TRBD2 for D (6 bases each). Trimming left V 3 bases short and J 5 bases short, with 11 bases between. CDR3 length: 13 residues. Germline V CDR1 and CDR2: SGHKS, YYEKEE (reference sequence). The CDR3 nucleotides read TGTGCCAGCAGCTGGGGGGCTGTGGAGACCCAGTACTTC. It translates to CASSWGAVETQYF.

V usage is TRBV2 and J usage is TRBJ1-5; D is possibly TRBD1 (6 bases). The V end lost 6 bases, the J end lost 4 bases, and 10 bases lay between the germline ends. The CDR3 contains 13 residues. Germline assignment: CDR1 SNHLY and CDR2 FYNNEI. The CDR3 sequence is CASRGQGNQPQHF. The CDR3 DNA reads TGTGCCAGCAGGGGGCAGGGGAATCAGCCCCAGCATTTT.

This chain uses TRBV18 with TRBJ2-2, with D hard to call. This CDR3 has 14 amino acids. Germline loops: CDR1 KGHSH, CDR2 LQKENI. Trimming pared 5 bases from V and 5 bases from J, leaving 12 bases between. The CDR3 here is CASSTTGWTGELFF. As DNA, the CDR3 is TGTGCCAGCTCAACGACCGGTTGGACCGGGGAGCTGTTTTTT.

J is TRBJ1-5 and V is TRBV19; the match to TRBD1 covers 8 bases. The length of the CDR3 is 16 residues. CDR1 is LNHDA and CDR2 is SQIVND in the germline V gene (reference sequence). V lost 3 bases and J lost 6; bases outside the gene matches: 10. This CDR3 is CASSINNQGAGQPQHF. In DNA, the CDR3 is TGTGCCAGTAGTATCAATAACCAGGGGGCGGGTCAGCCCCAGCATTTT. The whole variable domain, filled in from reference TRBV19 and TRBJ1-5, reads DGGITQSPKYLFRKEGQNVTLSCEQNLNHDAMYWYRQDPGQGLRLIYYSQIVNDFQKGDIAEGYSVSREKKESFPLTVTSAQKNPTAFYLCASSINNQGAGQPQHFGDGTRLSIL.

The chain combines TRBV5-5 with TRBJ2-5, with D perhaps TRBD1 or TRBD2 (5 bases each). Germline CDR1 reads SGHKS; CDR2 reads YYEKEE (reference sequence). The CDR3 has 14 amino acids. In DNA, the CDR3 is TGTGCTACCTCGGGGCCGTGGATGAAAGAGACCCAGTACTTC. The encoded protein is CATSGPWMKETQYF.

The V call is TRBV2, the J call TRBJ1-1; tentative D call: TRBD1 (6 bases). There are 13 residues in the CDR3. Germline CDR1 SNHLY, CDR2 FYNNEI. V was shortened by 7 bases and J by 7 bases, with 16 bases between the two germline ends. The CDR3 bases are TGTGCCAGCATCAGGGGCTGGCAGAGTGAAGCTTTCTTT. This codes for CASIRGWQSEAFF.

In this sample, this clone turned up a few times. CDR3 nucleotides: TGTGCCAGCACCGAGGTCTACGAGCAGTACTTC. It is translated as CASTEVYEQYF. The V and J genes are TRBV2 and TRBJ2-7; D gene ambiguous. Germline values: CDR1 SNHLY, CDR2 FYNNEI. This CDR3 has 11 amino acids. The V and J ends lost 7 bases and 3 bases respectively, with 7 bases between them.

This sequence joins TRBV5-4 and TRBJ1-3, with D possibly matching TRBD1 (5 bases). V was trimmed by 3 bases and J by 2 bases, leaving 12 bases between them. This CDR3 spans 15 amino acids. The V gene's germline CDR1 is SGHNT and CDR2 YYREEE (reference sequence). CDR3 sequence: CASSSAGDPGNTIYF. CDR3 sequence (DNA): TGTGCCAGCAGCTCAGCGGGGGACCCTGGAAACACCATATATTTT.

The chain joins TRBV30 to TRBJ2-3, with TRBD2 matching 7 bases. With 8 bases clipped from V and 2 bases from J, the junction kept 7 bases outside the gene matches. CDR3 length: 13 residues. Per the germline V gene, CDR1 is GTSNPN and CDR2 is SVGIG (reference sequence). The CDR3 DNA sequence: TGTGCCGCGCCCGGGGGGTCCACAGATACGCAGTATTTT. Translated, it gives CAAPGGSTDTQYF.

The rearrangement joins TRBV7-9 to TRBJ2-1; TRBD1 or TRBD2 may be the D gene (6 bases each). The CDR3 is made up of 16 amino acids. The germline V gene has CDR1 SEHNR and CDR2 FQNEAQ (reference sequence). V was pared by 5 bases and J by 1 base, with 15 bases between. This chain's CDR3 is CASSLNGGLSYNEQFF. The CDR3 DNA reads as TGTGCCAGCAGCCTTAACGGGGGCCTATCCTACAATGAGCAGTTCTTC.

The rearrangement links TRBV28 to TRBJ1-4; 9 positions match TRBD1. Unmatched junction bases numbered 12, after V lost 4 bases and J lost 0 bases. The CDR3 spans 19 residues. In germline, CDR1 is MDHEN, CDR2 SYDVKM. The CDR3 sequence is CASSSHRGRRGATNEKLFF. DNA for the CDR3: TGTGCCAGCAGTTCGCACAGGGGGCGAAGGGGAGCAACTAATGAAAAACTGTTTTTT.

As to this clone: The sample has other DNA sequences that encode this CDR3 too. V is TRBV10-3 and J is TRBJ2-7; no clear D gene. Trimming stripped 3 bases from V and 1 base from J, with 1 base between. Germline V lookup: CDR1 ENHRY, CDR2 SYGVKD. The length of the CDR3 is 11 residues. DNA for the CDR3: TGTGCCATCAGTGATTCCTACGAGCAGTACTTC. This gives the protein CAISDSYEQYF.

This chain joins TRBV5-1 and TRBJ1-2, with D perhaps TRBD1 (6 bases). The V end lost 1 base, the J end lost 5 bases, and 6 bases lay between the germline ends. The CDR3 is 12 residues long. Germline CDR1 and CDR2: SGHRS and YFSETQ. CDR3 amino acids: CASSLTGYGYTF. Here the CDR3 DNA reads TGCGCCAGCAGCTTGACAGGGTATGGCTACACCTTC.

A single count supports this clone. The gene calls are TRBV9 and TRBJ1-2, with no clear D. Germline V gene sequence: CDR1 SGDLS, CDR2 YYNGEE. The CDR3 totals 12 residues. Trimming removed 3 bases at V and 4 bases at J, with 7 bases between. In DNA form, the CDR3 reads TGTGCCAGCAGCGCACAGTCCTATGGCTACACCTTC. It specifies CASSAQSYGYTF.

The J gene is TRBJ2-4, the V gene TRBV6-5; the D call may be TRBD1 or TRBD2 (5 bases each). CDR1 and CDR2 (germline): MNHEY, SVGAGI. Deletions cut 6 bases from V and 16 bases from J, with 16 bases between. The CDR3 has 11 residues. This chain's CDR3 is CASRSGALDYF. The CDR3 nucleotides read TGTGCCAGCAGGTCCGGGGCGCTGGATTACTTC.

The chain recombines TRBV18 with TRBJ2-2; 9 positions agree with TRBD1. After removal of 2 bases from V and 4 bases from J, the junction contained 8 bases not matched to a gene. CDR3 length: 17 amino acids. Germline CDR1 is KGHSH and CDR2 is LQKENI. In DNA, the CDR3 is TGTGCCAGCTCACCAGGCGGGGGACAGGGCAGCACCGGGGAGCTGTTTTTT. It codes for CASSPGGGQGSTGELFF.